This section outlines one T cell receptor (beta chain) sequence together with its context. The CDR3 has 16 amino acids. V lost 0 bases and J lost 5, with 18 bases in between. Per germline, CDR1 SQVTM and CDR2 ANQGSEA. These data come from a study of brain T cells in children with intractable seizures. Sequencing was limited to surgery cases with top T cell transcript signatures in brain tissue. At least one anti-epileptic drug was given before surgery. Measured with immunoSEQ multiplex PCR; TCRdb has only the in-frame clones, and not every one. In the table there are tens of thousands of clones, 85% to 95% of which are singletons.

The gene calls are TRBV29-1 and TRBJ2-3, with TRBD1 as a possible D gene (5 bases). The source is a boy less than two years old with tuberous sclerosis and intractable seizures. Specimen: peripheral blood, collected at surgery. CDR3 bases: TGCAGCGTTGAAGACTTTTTGCGGCAGGGTAAAGATACGCAGTATTTT. Amino acids: CSVEDFLRQGKDTQYF.